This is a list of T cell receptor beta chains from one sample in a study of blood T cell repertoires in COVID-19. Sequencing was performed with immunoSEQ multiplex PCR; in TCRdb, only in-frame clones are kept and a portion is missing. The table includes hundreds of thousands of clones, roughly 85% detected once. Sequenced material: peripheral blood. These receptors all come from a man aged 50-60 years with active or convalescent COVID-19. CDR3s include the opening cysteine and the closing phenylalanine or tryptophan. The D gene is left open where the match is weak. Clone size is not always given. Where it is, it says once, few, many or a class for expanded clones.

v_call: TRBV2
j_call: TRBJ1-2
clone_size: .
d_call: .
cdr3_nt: TGTGCCAGCAGTCCTGACGGGAACTATGGCTACACCTTC
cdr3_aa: CASSPDGNYGYTF

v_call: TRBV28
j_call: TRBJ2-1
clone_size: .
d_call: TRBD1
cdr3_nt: TGTGCCAGCAGTTCCCACAGGGGAAAGAGAGGGGGTATAGCGTACAATGAGCAGTTCTTC
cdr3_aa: CASSSHRGKRGGIAYNEQFF

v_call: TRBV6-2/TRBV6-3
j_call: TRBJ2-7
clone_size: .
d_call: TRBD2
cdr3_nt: TGTGCCAGCAGTTACTCCGCTAGCGGTAGCTCCTACGAGCAGTACTTC
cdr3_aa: CASSYSASGSSYEQYF

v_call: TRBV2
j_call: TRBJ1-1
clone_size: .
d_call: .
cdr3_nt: TGTGCCAGCAGTGTGGGGTCGGGGGTAGAAGCTTTCTTT
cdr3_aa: CASSVGSGVEAFF

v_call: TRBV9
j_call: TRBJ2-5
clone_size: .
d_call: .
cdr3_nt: TGTGCCAGCAGCGTAGGCACTAGCCCAAGGGAGACCCAGTACTTC
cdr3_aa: CASSVGTSPRETQYF

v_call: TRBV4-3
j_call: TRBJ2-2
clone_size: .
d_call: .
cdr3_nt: TGCGCCAGCAGCCAAGGCGAACAGGGTACCGGGGAGCTGTTTTTT
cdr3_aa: CASSQGEQGTGELFF

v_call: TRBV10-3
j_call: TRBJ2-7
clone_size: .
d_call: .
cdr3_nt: TGTGCCGCCTCGGAGGGGCGACTCCTGGCGCGCTCCTACGAGCAGTACTTC
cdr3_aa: CAASEGRLLARSYEQYF

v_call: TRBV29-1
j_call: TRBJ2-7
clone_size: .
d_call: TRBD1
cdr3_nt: TGCAGCGTTGAGCCACTGACAGGGAGAATTTCCTACGAGCAGTACTTC
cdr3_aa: CSVEPLTGRISYEQYF

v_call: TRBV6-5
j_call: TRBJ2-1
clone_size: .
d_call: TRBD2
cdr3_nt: TGTGCCAGCGGGTTAGCGGGAGGCTACAATGAGCAGTTCTTC
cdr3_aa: CASGLAGGYNEQFF

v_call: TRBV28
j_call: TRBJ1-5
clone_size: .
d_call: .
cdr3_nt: TGTGCCAGCAGACCCGGGGGGGATCAGCCCCAGCATTTT
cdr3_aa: CASRPGGDQPQHF

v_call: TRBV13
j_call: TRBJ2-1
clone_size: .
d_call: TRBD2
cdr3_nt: TGTGCCAGCAGCTCCAGGGAGGGGTCTCCCTACAATGAGCAGTTCTTC
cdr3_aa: CASSSREGSPYNEQFF

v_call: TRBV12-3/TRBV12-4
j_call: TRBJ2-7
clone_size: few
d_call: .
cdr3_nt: TGTGCCAGCAGCCCCGGGACCTACGAGCAGTACTTC
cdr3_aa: CASSPGTYEQYF

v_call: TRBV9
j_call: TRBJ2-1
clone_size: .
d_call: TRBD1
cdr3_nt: TGTGCCAGCGCAGTCGGGACAGGGCAAAATGAGCAGTTCTTC
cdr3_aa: CASAVGTGQNEQFF

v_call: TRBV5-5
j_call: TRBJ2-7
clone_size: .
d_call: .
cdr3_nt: TGTGCCAGCAGCTTCGCACAGGGTGAGTCCTACGAGCAGTACTTC
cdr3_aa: CASSFAQGESYEQYF

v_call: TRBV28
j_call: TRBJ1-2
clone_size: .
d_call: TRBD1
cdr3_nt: TGTGCCAGCAGTCAACCCGCGGGACAGGGGTCTGGCTACACCTTC
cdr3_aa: CASSQPAGQGSGYTF

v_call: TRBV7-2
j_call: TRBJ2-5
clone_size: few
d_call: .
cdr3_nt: TGTGCCAGCAGCTTAGATCTCGGAGAGACCCAGTACTTC
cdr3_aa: CASSLDLGETQYF